The rows below give T cell receptor beta chains drawn from one sample of a study of blood T cell repertoires in COVID-19. Only in-frame clones appear in the TCRdb table, and some are missing; sequencing was by immunoSEQ multiplex PCR. The sample shows some 74,000 clones, approximately 79% of them seen only once. Source material: peripheral blood. All receptors derive from a man aged 65-85 years with active or convalescent COVID-19. CDR3s include the opening cysteine and the closing phenylalanine or tryptophan. The order of the fields is D gene, clone size, J gene, V gene, CDR3 DNA, CDR3 protein. The D gene is left open where the match is weak. Where a row states a size, it is once, few, many or the class of an expanded clone; other rows omit it.

>NA|NA|TRBJ1-6|TRBV7-9
TGTGCCAGCAGAGCCGGGTCCGAAAATTCACCCCTCCACTTT
CASRAGSENSPLHF
>NA|NA|TRBJ1-3|TRBV9
TGTGCCAGCAGCGCGAGCCTAACAGGGTTGGAAAACACCATATATTTT
CASSASLTGLENTIYF
>NA|few|TRBJ1-5|TRBV19
TGTGCCAGTAGTGGCCCTGGACAGTATAGCAATCAGCCCCAGCATTTT
CASSGPGQYSNQPQHF
>NA|NA|TRBJ2-7|TRBV10-3
TGTGCCATCAGTGCAGCAGGGGAGGAGCAGTACTTC
CAISAAGEEQYF
>TRBD1|NA|TRBJ2-1|TRBV12-3/TRBV12-4
TGTGCCAGCAGTTTTCGAAACCGGGACAGTCAGTTCTTC
CASSFRNRDSQFF
>NA|NA|TRBJ1-1|TRBV11-3
TGTGCCAGCAGCTTAGGTCCAGGGCAGGACCACTGGGGGAACACTGAAGCTTTCTTT
CASSLGPGQDHWGNTEAFF
>NA|NA|TRBJ1-6|TRBV9
TGTGCCAGCAGCGTAGAGGGGAATTCACCCCTCCACTTT
CASSVEGNSPLHF
>NA|few|TRBJ2-3|TRBV11-2
TGTGCCAGCAGCTTATCTCCACAAGTCGAACACACCACAGATACGCAGTATTTT
CASSLSPQVEHTTDTQYF
>TRBD2|once|TRBJ2-1|TRBV27
TGTGCCAGCAGTTTCCGCACTAGCGGGGGGGCGTATGAGCAGTTCTTC
CASSFRTSGGAYEQFF
>TRBD2|NA|TRBJ2-3|TRBV29-1
TGCAGCGTTGAAGGGCGGGGGGGCACAGATACGCAGTATTTT
CSVEGRGGTDTQYF
>NA|NA|TRBJ1-1|TRBV16
TGTGCCAGCAGCCAATCGGGGCAGGGGAACACTGAAGCTTTCTTT
CASSQSGQGNTEAFF
>TRBD2|NA|TRBJ2-1|TRBV6-5
TGTGCCAGCAGTCCACTAGCGGGGGGGCGTGAGCAGTTCTTC
CASSPLAGGREQFF
>NA|NA|TRBJ2-7|TRBV7-9
TGTGCCAGCAGCAGACTGTCAACGCCCTACGAGCAGTACTTC
CASSRLSTPYEQYF
>NA|NA|TRBJ2-1|TRBV27
TGTGCCAGCAGTTACGAGCGTATAGGTGAGCAGTTCTTC
CASSYERIGEQFF
>NA|few|TRBJ2-7|TRBV27
TGTGCCAGCAGACGGACATCGACAGCCTACGAGCAGTACTTC
CASRRTSTAYEQYF
>NA|once|TRBJ2-1|TRBV14
TGTGCCAGCAGCCATGACTTGGCGGGGAACAATGAGCAGTTCTTC
CASSHDLAGNNEQFF
>NA|NA|TRBJ1-2|TRBV10-3
TGTGCCATCAGTCCCCGACAGGAGGATGGCTACACCTTC
CAISPRQEDGYTF
>NA|NA|TRBJ1-5|TRBV6-5
TGTGCCAGCAGGGCAGAGGGGGTGTATCAGCCCCAGCATTTT
CASRAEGVYQPQHF
>NA|NA|TRBJ1-5|TRBV3-1/TRBV3-2
TGTGCCAGCAGCCAAGATGGGGCGGTCCGACCCCAGCATTTT
CASSQDGAVRPQHF
>NA|NA|TRBJ2-1|TRBV3-1/TRBV3-2
TGTGCCAGCAGCCAACCGGGGGAAAACAATGAGCAGTTCTTC
CASSQPGENNEQFF
>TRBD2|NA|TRBJ2-5|TRBV30
TGTGCCTGGATAAGCGGGGGGATACAAGAGACCCAGTACTTC
CAWISGGIQETQYF
>NA|NA|TRBJ2-7|TRBV6-5
TGTGCCAGCGGATCCGGGACTGGGCCCGAGCAGTACTTC
CASGSGTGPEQYF
>NA|few|TRBJ2-1|TRBV7-2
TGTGCCAGCAGCTTTAAAAACGGGGATGAGCAGTTCTTC
CASSFKNGDEQFF
>NA|NA|TRBJ1-1|TRBV11-2
TGTGCCAGCAGCTCTAGCCGGAACACTGAAGCTTTCTTT
CASSSSRNTEAFF
>NA|NA|TRBJ2-5|TRBV7-9
TGTGCCAGCAGCCCCAGGACAGTCGGAGAGACCCAGTACTTC
CASSPRTVGETQYF
>NA|few|TRBJ1-1|TRBV6-5
TGTGCCAGCCGGAGACAGATGAACACTGAAGCTTTCTTT
CASRRQMNTEAFF
>NA|many|TRBJ2-7|TRBV5-1
TGCGCCAGCAGCCGCTCTACCGAGCAGTACTTC
CASSRSTEQYF
>NA|NA|TRBJ2-7|TRBV30
TGTGCCTGGAGTGTTAGTTTCACCTCCTACGAGCAGTACTTC
CAWSVSFTSYEQYF